The present TCR beta chain was sequenced within a study of T cells in Graves' hyperthyroidism and ophthalmopathy. Study-wide points: Most expanded thyroid clonotypes above 0.001 also appeared in blood. Ophthalmopathy stood apart from stable hyperthyroidism in a 13 V-J model.

This CDR3 spans 14 amino acids. Trimming stripped 3 bases from V and 5 bases from J, with 13 bases between. Disease duration under 2 months; hyperthyroidism patients were aged 18 to 65. This clonotype was detected many times. Its antigen is as yet unknown. Regions amplified from RNA transcripts were the TCR beta CDR3 regions. When the TCR CDR3 underwent first-round RT-PCR, the HTBI primer set was used. TCRdb reprocessed the multiplex PCR reads with MiXCR, giving one entry per CDR3 protein. The sample shows some 690,000 distinct CDR3 sequences, approximately 15% of them seen only once. Sequencing was carried out using blood. This clonotype was obtained from a man aged 45-65 years with Graves' hyperthyroidism. V is TRBV12-3 or TRBV12-4 and J is TRBJ1-2, with D possibly matching TRBD1 (6 bases). CDR3 bases: TGTGCCAGCAGTTTTCGGGGGCGGATGTATGGCTACACCTTC. Residues: CASSFRGRMYGYTF.